A single sample gave rise to the 31 T cell receptor beta chains below, sequenced in a study of technical replicates of blood from a few donors. Libraries were prepared by immunoSEQ multiplex PCR; TCRdb keeps only in-frame clonotypes and omits some of them. Of about 75,000 clones in the sample, about 92% are singletons; the top ten hold 0.35% to 0.45%. The sequencing sample was made of T cells isolated from PBMCs. These receptors were collected from a human donor in good health.

The genes are TRBV7-2 and TRBJ1-2; the match to TRBD1 covers 9 bases. V dropped 6 bases and J dropped 5; count of bases not matched to a gene: 4. Germline CDR1 is SGHTA and CDR2 is FQGNSA. The CDR3 has 13 residues. In DNA form, the CDR3 reads TGTGCCAGCAGTCCCGGGACAGGGTATGGCTACACCTTC. Residues: CASSPGTGYGYTF.

This chain links TRBV15 with TRBJ1-4, with D unresolved. CDR3 length: 15 amino acids. V lost 0 bases and J lost 7, with 12 bases in between. Germline values: CDR1 LNHNV, CDR2 YYDKDF (reference sequence). The CDR3 protein is CATSRDLYRSEKLFF. The CDR3 DNA follows: TGTGCCACCAGCAGAGATTTGTATAGGAGTGAAAAACTGTTTTTT.

This chain connects TRBV7-2 to TRBJ2-1; 11 bases map to TRBD2. CDR1 is SGHTA, CDR2 FQGNSA, per germline. The trim removed 5 bases at V and 7 bases at J, leaving 7 bases unmatched. The CDR3 covers 15 residues. In DNA, the CDR3 is TGTGCCAGCAGCCCCTGGACTAGCGGGCAAAATGAGCAGTTCTTC. Translation gives CASSPWTSGQNEQFF.

This clone has a single count. The V call is TRBV6-1, the J call TRBJ2-5; a possible D gene is TRBD2 (5 bases). Trimming left V 7 bases short and J 7 bases short, with 13 bases between. CDR3 length: 12 amino acids. Germline V gene data show CDR1 as MNHNS and CDR2 as SASEGT. As DNA, the CDR3 is TGTGCCAGCAAGCTGAGTGAGGGGACCCAGTACTTC. Residues: CASKLSEGTQYF.

The chain uses TRBV7-2 and TRBJ2-5; TRBD2 matches at 8 bases. J was trimmed by 4 bases and V by 2 bases; bases with no gene match: 6. Germline lookup yields CDR1 SGHTA and CDR2 FQGNSA. The CDR3 has 15 residues. CDR3 DNA: TGTGCCAGCAGCTTATCAGGACTAGCAGGAGAGACCCAGTACTTC. The encoded protein is CASSLSGLAGETQYF.

Comments on this clone: In the same sample, other DNA sequences code for this CDR3. The chain is built from TRBV5-4 and TRBJ2-7; TRBD1 matches 7 bases. After removal of 2 bases from V and 3 bases from J, the junction contained 2 bases not matched to a gene. This CDR3 has 13 residues. Germline values: CDR1 SGHNT, CDR2 YYREEE (reference sequence). CDR3 coding DNA: TGTGCCAGCAGCTTACAGGGGATCTACGAGCAGTACTTC. It specifies CASSLQGIYEQYF.

The chain uses TRBV19 and TRBJ2-7, with 7 bases lining up with TRBD2. Germline V CDR1 and CDR2: LNHDA, SQIVND (reference sequence). The CDR3 has 13 residues. The V gene end was trimmed by 8 bases and the J gene end by 6 bases; junction bases not matched to a gene: 10. Here the CDR3 reads CASREDFLGEQYF. The DNA for the CDR3 is TGTGCCAGTCGGGAGGACTTTTTGGGCGAGCAGTACTTC.

The V and J genes are TRBV6-1 and TRBJ1-2; D possibly corresponds to TRBD1 (6 bases). The CDR3 is 15 amino acids. Germline V CDR1 and CDR2: MNHNS, SASEGT. Trimming removed 2 bases at V and 3 bases at J, with 13 bases between. CDR3 DNA sequence: TGTGCCAGCAGTGAATATGCGGGGGGCGACTATGGCTACACCTTC. It yields the protein CASSEYAGGDYGYTF.

CDR3 protein: CSVDTRVGFYQETQYF. The DNA of the CDR3 is TGCAGCGTTGACACTCGTGTCGGGTTTTATCAAGAGACCCAGTACTTC. This chain connects TRBV29-1 to TRBJ2-5; D unresolved. The CDR3 runs 16 residues. Per germline, CDR1 SQVTM and CDR2 ANQGSEA. V was pared by 3 bases and J by 2 bases, with 19 bases between.

V usage is TRBV27 and J usage is TRBJ2-7, with TRBD1 matching 8 bases. Germline V gene data show CDR1 as MNHEY and CDR2 as SMNVEV (reference sequence). The V gene end was trimmed by 2 bases and the J gene end by 3 bases; junction bases not matched to a gene: 3. The CDR3 covers 14 residues. The CDR3: CASSLPGQGYEQYF. CDR3 in DNA: TGTGCCAGCAGTTTACCAGGACAGGGCTACGAGCAGTACTTC.

DNA of the CDR3: TGTGCCAGCAGCTTAAGGGCCGGAGGATACAATGAGCAGTTCTTC. Its translation: CASSLRAGGYNEQFF. The rearrangement links TRBV13 to TRBJ2-1; D is perhaps TRBD2 (5 bases). V gave up 2 bases and J gave up 4 bases, with 12 bases separating them. The germline V gene has CDR1 PRHDT and CDR2 FYEKMQ (reference sequence). This CDR3 has 15 residues.

The V and J genes are TRBV6-5 and TRBJ2-3; 9 nucleotides line up with TRBD2. V trimming: 2 bases; J trimming: 3 bases; junction bases outside the gene matches: 3. Germline V gives CDR1 MNHEY, CDR2 SVGAGI. The CDR3 extends over 15 amino acids. The CDR3 bases are TGTGCCAGCAGTTACGTAGCGGGAGAGACAGATACGCAGTATTTT. It yields the protein CASSYVAGETDTQYF.

The V gene is TRBV30, the J gene TRBJ2-5, with a possible D match to TRBD2 (7 bases). The CDR3 is 14 residues long. The V gene lost 4 bases and the J gene lost 5 bases, with 17 bases spanning the gap. CDR1 and CDR2 from the germline V gene are GTSNPN and SVGIG (reference sequence). In nucleotides, the CDR3 is TGTGCCTGGATCCGGGGGGCAGGAGGGGAGACCCAGTACTTC. It specifies CAWIRGAGGETQYF.

V and J are TRBV7-9 and TRBJ2-2; a possible D gene is TRBD2 (6 bases). The CDR3 extends over 16 amino acids. Trimming removed 1 base at V and 4 bases at J, with 13 bases between. CDR1 and CDR2 (germline): SEHNR, FQNEAQ (reference sequence). The CDR3 protein is CASSLDGGVLTGELFF. The CDR3 region has the DNA TGTGCCAGCAGCTTAGATGGAGGGGTACTCACCGGGGAGCTGTTTTTT.

V gene TRBV11-3 combines with J gene TRBJ2-7, with 11 bases lining up with TRBD1. Germline CDR1 reads SGHNT; CDR2 reads YENEEA. This CDR3 is 14 amino acids long. The ends lost 8 bases at V and 4 bases at J; junction bases unmatched: 7. In nucleotides, the CDR3 is TGTGCCAGCCAGGCCGGGACAGGGGGGTACGAGCAGTACTTC. Its protein product is CASQAGTGGYEQYF. The whole variable domain, filled in from reference TRBV11-3 and TRBJ2-7, reads EAGVVQSPRYKIIEKKQPVAFWCNPISGHNTLYWYLQNLGQGPELLIRYENEEAVDDSQLPKDRFSAERLKGVDSTLKIQPAELGDSAVYLCASQAGTGGYEQYFGPGTRLTVT.

J is TRBJ2-7 and V is TRBV27; the D gene is possibly TRBD1 (6 bases). V gave up 5 bases and J gave up 5 bases, with 13 bases separating them. Germline CDR1 is MNHEY and CDR2 is SMNVEV (reference sequence). The CDR3 runs 13 residues. The chain's CDR3 is CASSPYRQDEQYF. The CDR3 DNA reads TGTGCCAGCAGTCCTTATCGACAGGACGAGCAGTACTTC.

The rearrangement links TRBV6-1 to TRBJ2-6; 10 bases are shared with TRBD1. Germline CDR1 and CDR2: MNHNS and SASEGT. With 3 bases clipped from V and 1 base from J, the junction kept 9 bases outside the gene matches. The CDR3 covers 19 residues. CDR3 loop: CASSDFGQGGLSGANVLTF. DNA of the CDR3: TGTGCCAGCAGTGATTTCGGACAGGGGGGATTATCTGGGGCCAACGTCCTGACTTTC.

In DNA, the CDR3 is TGTGCCTGGATAGGGAGGGCTGGCGGCTACACCTTC. Protein: CAWIGRAGGYTF. The rearrangement joins TRBV30 to TRBJ1-2; no clear D gene. The CDR3 runs to 12 residues. Germline lookup yields CDR1 GTSNPN and CDR2 SVGIG (reference sequence). The ends were cut back, 4 bases at V and 8 bases at J, with 14 bases in the middle.

The rearrangement uses TRBV4-2 and TRBJ1-4; possible D gene TRBD1, 6 bases. The germline V gene encodes CDR1 LGHNA and CDR2 YNFKEQ. The CDR3 contains 16 residues. V lost 2 bases and J 8 bases, leaving 18 bases between the germline ends. The CDR3 here is CASSQRGIQGSEKLFF. The CDR3 coding sequence is TGTGCCAGCAGCCAACGGGGAATCCAGGGGAGCGAAAAACTGTTTTTT.

The gene calls are TRBV4-1 and TRBJ1-3, with 7 bases fitting TRBD1. Germline lookup yields CDR1 MGHRA and CDR2 YSYEKL. CDR3 size: 14 residues. The V gene end was trimmed by 5 bases and the J gene end by 3 bases; junction bases not matched to a gene: 4. The CDR3: CASSDREGGNTIYF. The CDR3 DNA is TGCGCCAGCAGCGACAGGGAAGGTGGAAACACCATATATTTT.

The chain combines TRBV9 with TRBJ2-1, with 11 nucleotides matching TRBD1. The CDR3 consists of 15 residues. Germline CDR1 is SGDLS and CDR2 is YYNGEE. V shed 3 bases, J shed 4 bases, and the junction held 3 bases outside the gene matches. In DNA, the CDR3 is TGTGCCAGCAGCGGGGGACAGGGGGTTTACAATGAGCAGTTCTTC. Translation gives CASSGGQGVYNEQFF.

The chain has TRBV27 and TRBJ2-1; no reliable D call. The CDR3 runs to 11 residues. Germline V gene lookup returns CDR1 MNHEY and CDR2 SMNVEV (reference sequence). V shed 8 bases and J shed 10 bases, with 12 bases lying between them. The CDR3 DNA reads as TGTGCCAGCTCCAATAGAGTAGAGCAGTTCTTC. Its protein product is CASSNRVEQFF.

V usage is TRBV6-1 and J usage is TRBJ2-3; D remains unclear. The CDR3 is 14 amino acids. V dropped 1 base and J dropped 1 base, with 6 bases sitting between them. Germline V gene lookup returns CDR1 MNHNS and CDR2 SASEGT. The DNA of the CDR3 is TGTGCCAGCAGTGAAGGGGCAGGCACAGATACGCAGTATTTT. This codes for CASSEGAGTDTQYF.

The chain couples TRBV7-2 to TRBJ2-7; weak D call: TRBD1 (7 bases). V was shortened by 2 bases and J by 4 bases, with 15 bases between the two germline ends. The CDR3 contains 15 residues. CDR1 and CDR2 (germline): SGHTA, FQGNSA. CDR3 DNA sequence: TGTGCCAGCAGCTTACGGAACTCAGGGGGGTACGAGCAGTACTTC. This gives the protein CASSLRNSGGYEQYF.

V usage is TRBV6-1 and J usage is TRBJ1-3; 7 positions match TRBD1. After removal of 8 bases from V and 4 bases from J, the junction contained 5 bases not matched to a gene. Looked up from germline, CDR1 is MNHNS and CDR2 is SASEGT. The CDR3 extends over 13 amino acids. CDR3 DNA: TGTGCCAGCGAGGGACAGCGGGGAAACACCATATATTTT. This translates into CASEGQRGNTIYF.

The rearrangement uses TRBV27 and TRBJ2-7; 12 bases line up with TRBD2. Per the germline V gene, CDR1 is MNHEY and CDR2 is SMNVEV (reference sequence). With V trimmed by 7 bases and J by 3 bases, 7 bases remained unmatched. The CDR3 totals 15 residues. This CDR3 reads CASTSGTSGFYEQYF. DNA of the CDR3: TGTGCCAGCACCTCAGGGACTAGCGGGTTCTACGAGCAGTACTTC.

This chain links TRBV5-5 with TRBJ1-1; D ambiguous. Germline CDR1 and CDR2: SGHKS and YYEKEE (reference sequence). V gave up 2 bases and J gave up 2 bases, with 10 bases separating them. The CDR3 has 14 residues. CDR3 protein: CASSLHPRNTEAFF. CDR3 sequence (DNA): TGTGCCAGCAGCTTACACCCACGCAACACTGAAGCTTTCTTT.

This clone was seen once. This rearrangement joins TRBV11-2 to TRBJ2-7; D not resolved. The CDR3 is made up of 19 amino acids. Trimming left V 4 bases short and J 2 bases short, with 27 bases between. Germline V CDR1 and CDR2: SGHAT, FQNNGV. The chain's CDR3 is CASSSIRRESGFLTYEQYF. The CDR3 DNA follows: TGTGCCAGCAGCTCAATACGCCGCGAATCCGGGTTTTTAACCTACGAGCAGTACTTC.

A single count supports this clone. This sequence joins TRBV16 and TRBJ2-5, with 7 bases that match TRBD1. The V and J ends lost 5 bases and 1 base, in that order; junction bases with no gene match: 7. The CDR3 contains 15 residues. The germline gives CDR1 KGHSY, CDR2 FQNENV. The CDR3 region is CASSFIGQAQETQYF. The CDR3 DNA follows: TGTGCCAGCAGCTTTATCGGACAGGCCCAAGAGACCCAGTACTTC.

The V gene is TRBV2, the J gene TRBJ2-7; 7 positions match TRBD2. This CDR3 spans 13 amino acids. Trimming cost V 8 bases and J 0 bases; bases outside gene matches: 4. Germline CDR1 and CDR2: SNHLY and FYNNEI. CDR3 residues: CASLAENSYEQYF. CDR3 sequence (DNA): TGTGCCAGCCTAGCGGAGAACTCCTACGAGCAGTACTTC.

The CDR3 nucleotides read TGTGCCAGCAGTGAAGGTAGCGGGAGCTCTAAGCAGTACTTC. This encodes CASSEGSGSSKQYF. The chain links TRBV6-4 to TRBJ2-7; TRBD2 aligns across 9 bases. The CDR3 has 14 amino acids. In germline, CDR1 is MRHNA, CDR2 SNTAGT. V was pared by 3 bases and J by 8 bases, with 8 bases of the junction left unmatched.